This note documents a single TCR beta chain sequence. This sample is part of a study of shared clonotypes between healthy human individuals. V dropped 3 bases and J dropped 6 bases, with 12 bases sitting between them. The CDR3 loop spans 14 amino acids. Germline V gene data show CDR1 as MDHEN and CDR2 as SYDVKM. Here immunoSEQ multiplex PCR was the method, and the copy in TCRdb shows in-frame clones only, minus some. This table has about 1.5 million clones, under 99% appearing once. The V gene is TRBV28, the J gene TRBJ2-1; D is undetermined. The material sequenced was naive CD4+ T cells sorted from blood. Subset defined: CD45RA+ positively selected. The clonotype comes from a man aged 30-40 years in good health. CDR3 in DNA: TGTGCCAGCAGTTTTGATCGGATTCGCAATGAGCAGTTCTTC. As protein: CASSFDRIRNEQFF.